The rows below give T cell receptor beta chains drawn from one sample of a study of shared clonotypes between healthy human individuals. TCRdb keeps only in-frame clones here, not all; method: immunoSEQ multiplex PCR. The repertoire consists of under 2.5 million clones, with 80% to 95% occurring once and the leading ten covering about 0.41%. The sequenced material came from naive CD4+ T cells from PBMCs. All receptors come from a man between 18 and 35 years old in good health. Some clones in this sample may be carry-over from other donors' samples. Each CDR3 is given with its conserved first and last residue. The D gene is left open where the match is weak. Rows give clone size only sometimes, using once, few, many, or a class for an expanded clone.

d_call j_call clone_size v_call cdr3_nt cdr3_aa
NA TRBJ2-5 once TRBV27 TGTGCCAGCAGTTTATCCAGGGCACAAGAGACCCAGTACTTC CASSLSRAQETQYF
TRBD1 TRBJ2-1 once TRBV28 TGTGCCAGCAGTTCACAGGGGAAGGCCTACAATGAGCAGTTCTTC CASSSQGKAYNEQFF
NA TRBJ1-3 NA TRBV28 TGTGCCAGCAGCCTCACCCGCGGCGAGGGGAGCTCTGGAAACACCATATATTTT CASSLTRGEGSSGNTIYF
NA TRBJ2-3 NA TRBV28 TGTGCCAGCAGTTTTAGCGGCAGTTCCACAGATACGCAGTATTTT CASSFSGSSTDTQYF
NA TRBJ1-2 NA TRBV4-1 TGCGCCAGCAGCCAAGGGACGGATAATATCATCTATGGCTACACCTTC CASSQGTDNIIYGYTF
NA TRBJ1-1 few TRBV2 TGTGCCAGCAGTGAACTGGTCAGGGAATCTGAAGCTTTCTTT CASSELVRESEAFF
TRBD1 TRBJ2-7 NA TRBV18 TGTGCCAGCTCACCGGGACAGGGCGACGAGCAGTACTTC CASSPGQGDEQYF
TRBD1 TRBJ1-4 once TRBV28 TGTGCCAGCAGCCCACGGCAGGGGGGTTCCCAGAATGAAAAACTGTTTTTT CASSPRQGGSQNEKLFF
NA TRBJ1-2 NA TRBV5-4 TGTGCCCACAAAGGGGGGGCTGGCAACTATGGCTACACCTTC CAHKGGAGNYGYTF
NA TRBJ2-2 NA TRBV28 TGTGCCAGCAGCTCCTGGGTGGGCCGGGACACCGGGGAGCTGTTTTTT CASSSWVGRDTGELFF
NA TRBJ1-2 NA TRBV5-6 TGTGCCAGCAGCTTGCGAGAATATGGCTACACCTTC CASSLREYGYTF
NA TRBJ1-2 NA TRBV7-9 TGTGCCAGCAGCTTAAGGGCCCCCCGGGACATACCTCACAAGGGCTACACCTTC CASSLRAPRDIPHKGYTF
TRBD2 TRBJ2-1 NA TRBV7-9 TGTGCCAGCAGCTTAGGACGGACTAGCGGGATTGATGAGCAGTTCTTC CASSLGRTSGIDEQFF